Below, one TCR beta chain is given with its context. These data are taken from a study of patients and donors after allogeneic stem cell transplantation. In TCRdb, the RT-PCR reads were re-called with MiXCR into one record per CDR3 protein. The table lists 920,000 or so distinct CDR3 sequences, roughly 18% of them singletons. This CDR3 has 15 amino acids. The ends lost 0 bases at V and 2 bases at J; junction bases unmatched: 3. The germline V gene encodes CDR1 SGDLS and CDR2 YYNGEE. The sequenced material came from blood, either unsorted or a sorted T cell fraction (not recorded which). The V gene is TRBV9, the J gene TRBJ2-7; 9 nucleotides agree with TRBD1. The TCR sequence derives from a human donor who was either an allogeneic HSCT recipient or a stem cell or donor lymphocyte infusion donor (not recorded which). It is not recorded whose cells these are; they may come from a transplant donor. The CDR3 DNA is TGTGCCAGCAGCGTAGAAGGACAGGGGACCTACGAGCAGTACTTC. It yields the protein CASSVEGQGTYEQYF.